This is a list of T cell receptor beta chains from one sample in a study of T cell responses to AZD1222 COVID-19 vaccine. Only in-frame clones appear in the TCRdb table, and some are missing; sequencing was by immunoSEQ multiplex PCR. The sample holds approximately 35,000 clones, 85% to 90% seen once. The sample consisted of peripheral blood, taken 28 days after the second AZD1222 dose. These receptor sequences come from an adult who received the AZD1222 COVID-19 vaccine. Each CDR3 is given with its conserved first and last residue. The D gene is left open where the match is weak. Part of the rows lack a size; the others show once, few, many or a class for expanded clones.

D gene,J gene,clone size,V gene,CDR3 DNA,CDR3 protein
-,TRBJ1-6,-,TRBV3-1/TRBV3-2,TGTGCCAGCAGCCAAGGGACAGCTGGCTCTCGTGCGCCCCTCCACTTT,CASSQGTAGSRAPLHF
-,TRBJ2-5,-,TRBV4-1,TGCGCCAGCAGCCACGCCTATAGTGGGGTACAGGAAAGGGCCCAGTACTTC,CASSHAYSGVQERAQYF
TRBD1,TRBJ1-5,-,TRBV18,TGTGCCAGCTCACCGGGACAGGGTTATCAGCCCCAGCATTTT,CASSPGQGYQPQHF
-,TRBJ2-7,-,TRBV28,TGTGCCAGCAGTTTAGTGGGGAGTAGCTCCTACGAGCAGTACTTC,CASSLVGSSSYEQYF
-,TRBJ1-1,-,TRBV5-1,TGCGCCAGCAGCTTGGCATCAGAGACTGAAGCTTTCTTT,CASSLASETEAFF
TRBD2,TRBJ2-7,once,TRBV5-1,TGCGCCAGCAGCTTGCGGGGAGGGCCTAACGAGCAGTACTTC,CASSLRGGPNEQYF
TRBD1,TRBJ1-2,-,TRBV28,TGTGCCAGCAGTCTGCGCGGCAGGGGGATCTATGGCTACACCTTC,CASSLRGRGIYGYTF
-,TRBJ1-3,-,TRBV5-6,TGTGCCAGCAGCTTTCAGCAGATGTTGGCTGGAAACACCATATATTTT,CASSFQQMLAGNTIYF
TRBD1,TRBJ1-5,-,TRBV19,TGTGCCAGTAGTAACCCCGGGACAGGGGGCGTTAAAGGAATGCCCCAGCATTTT,CASSNPGTGGVKGMPQHF
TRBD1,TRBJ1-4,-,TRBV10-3,TGTGCCATCAGTGCCGGGACAGGGCCTGAAAAACTGTTTTTT,CAISAGTGPEKLFF
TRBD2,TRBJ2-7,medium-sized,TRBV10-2,TGCGCCAGCAGGTCAGGGACTAGCGGCTCCTACGAGCAGTACTTC,CASRSGTSGSYEQYF
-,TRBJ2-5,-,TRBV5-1,TGCGCCAGCAGCTTTACCTGGGTCGACAGGCCGAGTGAGACCCAGTACTTC,CASSFTWVDRPSETQYF
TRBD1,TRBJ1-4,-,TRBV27,TGTGCCAGCAGTCTGGAGCACCGGGACAGGAAATTTAATGAAAAACTGTTTTTT,CASSLEHRDRKFNEKLFF
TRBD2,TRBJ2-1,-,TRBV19,TGTGCCAGTAGTCTGGCGGGGGGGACCTACAATGAGCAGTTCTTC,CASSLAGGTYNEQFF
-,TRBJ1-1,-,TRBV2,TGTGCCAGCAGTCTGCATTTCGAGAACACTGAAGCTTTCTTT,CASSLHFENTEAFF
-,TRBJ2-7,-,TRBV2,TGTGCCAGCAGTGGGAGACGGATGGACGGCGAGCAGTACTTC,CASSGRRMDGEQYF
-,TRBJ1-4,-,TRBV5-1,TGCGCCAGCAGCTTGTACAGCCAGGCAACTAATGAAAAACTGTTTTTT,CASSLYSQATNEKLFF
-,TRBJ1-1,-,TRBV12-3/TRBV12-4,TGTGCCAGCAGTTTAACAGAGAACACTGAAGCTTTCTTT,CASSLTENTEAFF
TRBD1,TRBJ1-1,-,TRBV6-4,TGTGCCAGCAGTCCCCGGACAGGGATGTTGAACACTGAAGCTTTCTTT,CASSPRTGMLNTEAFF
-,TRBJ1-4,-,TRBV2,TGTGCCAGCAGCCTACGGGAAAAACTGTTTTTT,CASSLREKLFF
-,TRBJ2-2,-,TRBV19,TGTGCCAGTAGTATACGGGAGCTGGCAGGGGAGCTGTTTTTT,CASSIRELAGELFF
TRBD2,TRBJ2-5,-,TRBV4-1,TGCGCCACTCAGCCTTCCGAGCGGGGGGTGCAAGAGACCCAGTACTTC,CATQPSERGVQETQYF
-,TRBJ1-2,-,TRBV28,TGTGCCAGCAGCAACTACCTTCCGAACTATGGCTACACCTTC,CASSNYLPNYGYTF
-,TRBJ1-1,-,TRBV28,TGTGCCAGCAGTTTGGGGCAGGCCTTGAACACTGAAGCTTTCTTT,CASSLGQALNTEAFF
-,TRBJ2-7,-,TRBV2,TGTGCCAGCAGTGAAAGGACGCTACAGTACTTC,CASSERTLQYF
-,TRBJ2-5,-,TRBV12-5,TGTGCTAGTGGTTTTCAGGGCTCAGAGACCCAGTACTTC,CASGFQGSETQYF
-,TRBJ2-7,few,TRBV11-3,TGTGCCAGCAGCTTAGAGGCCGGGACCGAGCAGTACTTC,CASSLEAGTEQYF
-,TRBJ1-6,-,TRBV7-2,TGTGCCAGCAGCTCCCATAGCTCCTATAATTCACCCCTCCACTTT,CASSSHSSYNSPLHF
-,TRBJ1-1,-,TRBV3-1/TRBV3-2,TGTGCCAGCAGCCAGCCTGGACTGAACACTGAAGCTTTCTTT,CASSQPGLNTEAFF
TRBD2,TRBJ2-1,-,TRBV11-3,TGTGCCAGCAGCTTATCCCAGGGACTACTAAATGAGCAGTTCTTC,CASSLSQGLLNEQFF
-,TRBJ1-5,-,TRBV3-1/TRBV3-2,TGTGCCAGCAGCCGGGGGATACGTCAGCCCCAGCATTTT,CASSRGIRQPQHF
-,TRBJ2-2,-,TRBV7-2,TGTGCCAGCAGCTTAGATAGTGGAAAGGAGCTGTTTTTT,CASSLDSGKELFF
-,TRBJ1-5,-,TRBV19,TGTGCCAGTACAACAGGTCCGGGTCATCAGCCCCAGCATTTT,CASTTGPGHQPQHF
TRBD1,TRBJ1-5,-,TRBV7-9,TGTGCCAGCAGCCCAGGGACAGGGAAGGATCAGCCCCAGCATTTT,CASSPGTGKDQPQHF
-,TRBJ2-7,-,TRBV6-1,TGTGCCAGCAGTGAAAACAGACTCGAGCAGTACTTC,CASSENRLEQYF
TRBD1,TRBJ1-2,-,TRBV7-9,TGTGCCAGCAGCGGGACAGGGGTTTATGGCTACACCTTC,CASSGTGVYGYTF
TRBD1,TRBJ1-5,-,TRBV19,TGTGCCAGTAGTGCCGGGACAGGAAGGAATCAGCCCCAGCATTTT,CASSAGTGRNQPQHF
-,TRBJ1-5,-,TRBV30,TGTGCCTGGAACCGACAGGATTTGCCTAATCAGCCCCAGCATTTT,CAWNRQDLPNQPQHF
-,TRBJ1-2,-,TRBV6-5,TGTGCCAGTGTGCCAGGGGTGGGCTATGGCTACACCTTC,CASVPGVGYGYTF
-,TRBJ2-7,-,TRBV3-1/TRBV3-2,TGTGCCAGCAGCCAAGCCAGTATCTACGAGCAGTACTTC,CASSQASIYEQYF
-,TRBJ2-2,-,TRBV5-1,TGCGCCAGCAGCCCGAACCCACAGGGCTTCGGCGGGGAGCTGTTTTTT,CASSPNPQGFGGELFF
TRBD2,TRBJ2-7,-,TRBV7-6,TGTGCCAGCAGCCCTACCAGCGGGGGCCGGTACGAGCAGTACTTC,CASSPTSGGRYEQYF
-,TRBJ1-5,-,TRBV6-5,TGTGCCAGCAGTTACTCAACACCGGTTAGCAATCAGCCCCAGCATTTT,CASSYSTPVSNQPQHF
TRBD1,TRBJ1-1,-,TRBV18,TGTGCCAGCTCACCAGACAGGGGGACTGAAGCTTTCTTT,CASSPDRGTEAFF
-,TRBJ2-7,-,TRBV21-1,TGTGCCAGGAACCGGGACAGCCCCTCCTACGAGCAGTACTTC,CARNRDSPSYEQYF
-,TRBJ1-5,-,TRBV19,TGTGCCAGTAGTATTAATCCCACAGGAAGCAATCAGCCCCAGCATTTT,CASSINPTGSNQPQHF
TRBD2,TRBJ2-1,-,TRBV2,TGTGCCAGCAGACCTACTAGCGGGGGGTACAATGAGCAGTTCTTC,CASRPTSGGYNEQFF
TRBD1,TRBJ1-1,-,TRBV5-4,TGTGCCAGCAGCGGAGGGACAGCGAACACTGAAGCTTTCTTT,CASSGGTANTEAFF
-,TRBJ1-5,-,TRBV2,TGTGCCAGCAGTGAGAGCTGGGCTGGGGGGACCCAGCATTTT,CASSESWAGGTQHF
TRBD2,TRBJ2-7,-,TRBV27,TGTGCCAGCAGTTCCGGGACTAGCAAAGACTGGCAGTACTTC,CASSSGTSKDWQYF
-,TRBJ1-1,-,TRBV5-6,TGTGCCAGCAGCGAAGCCTCTATCATTTGGGGGTCCCCGAACACTGAAGCTTTCTTT,CASSEASIIWGSPNTEAFF
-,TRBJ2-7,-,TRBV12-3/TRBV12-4,TGTGCCAGCAGTTTTCAGGTTAACTACGAGCAGTACTTC,CASSFQVNYEQYF
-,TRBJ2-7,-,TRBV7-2,TGTGCCAGCAGCAAGGGGGGGCGGCAGGGGGCCCACGAGCAGTACTTC,CASSKGGRQGAHEQYF
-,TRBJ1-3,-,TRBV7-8,TGTGCCAGCAGCGGAAATTGGGGGGGGTCTGGAAACACCATATATTTT,CASSGNWGGSGNTIYF
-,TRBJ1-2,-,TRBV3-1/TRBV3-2,TGTGCCAGCAGCCAAGATCTGGCCATCACCGCTGGCTACACCTTC,CASSQDLAITAGYTF